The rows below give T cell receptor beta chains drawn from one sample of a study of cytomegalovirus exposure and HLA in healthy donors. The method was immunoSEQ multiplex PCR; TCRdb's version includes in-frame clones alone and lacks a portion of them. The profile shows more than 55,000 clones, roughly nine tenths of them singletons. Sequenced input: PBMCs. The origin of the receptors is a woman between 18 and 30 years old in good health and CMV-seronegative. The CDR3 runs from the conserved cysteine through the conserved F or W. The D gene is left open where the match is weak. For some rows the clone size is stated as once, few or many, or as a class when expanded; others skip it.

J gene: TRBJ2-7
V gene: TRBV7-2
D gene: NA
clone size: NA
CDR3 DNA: TGTGCCAGCAGCCTTTTATACGAGCAGTACTTC
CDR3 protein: CASSLLYEQYF

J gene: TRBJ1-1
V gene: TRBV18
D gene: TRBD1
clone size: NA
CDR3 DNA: TGTGCCAGCTCGCAACAGGGGGCTGACACTGAAGCTTTCTTT
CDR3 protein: CASSQQGADTEAFF

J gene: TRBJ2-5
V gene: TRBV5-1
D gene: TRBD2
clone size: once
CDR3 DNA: TGCGCCAGCAGCTTGGGGCTAGCGGGAGGCCTCCAAGAGACCCAGTACTTC
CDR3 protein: CASSLGLAGGLQETQYF

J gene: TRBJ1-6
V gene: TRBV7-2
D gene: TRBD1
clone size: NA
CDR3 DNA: TGTGCCAGCAGCTTAATCCGGGACAGGAATAATTCACCCCTCCACTTT
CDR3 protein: CASSLIRDRNNSPLHF

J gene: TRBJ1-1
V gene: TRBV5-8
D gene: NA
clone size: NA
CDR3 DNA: TGTGCCAGCAGCTTGGCTTCGTGGAACACTGAAGCTTTCTTT
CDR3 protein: CASSLASWNTEAFF

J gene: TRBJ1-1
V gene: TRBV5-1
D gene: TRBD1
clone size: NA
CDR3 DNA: TGCGCCAGCAGCTGGGACCCAGGGGGTGGTACTGAAGCTTTCTTT
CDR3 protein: CASSWDPGGGTEAFF

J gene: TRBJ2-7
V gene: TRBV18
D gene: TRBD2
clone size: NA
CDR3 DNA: TGTGCCAGCTCACCACCGAGCGGGGTTTCCTACGAGCAGTACTTC
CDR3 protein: CASSPPSGVSYEQYF

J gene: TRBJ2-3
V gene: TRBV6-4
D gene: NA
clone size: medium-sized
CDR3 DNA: TGTGCCAGCAGTGACTCCGGCGGGAGCACAGATACGCAGTATTTT
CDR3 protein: CASSDSGGSTDTQYF

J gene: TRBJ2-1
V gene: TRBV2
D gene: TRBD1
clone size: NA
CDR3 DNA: TGTGCCAGCAGTCAGGGACAGAGCTCCTACAATGAGCAGTTCTTC
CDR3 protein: CASSQGQSSYNEQFF

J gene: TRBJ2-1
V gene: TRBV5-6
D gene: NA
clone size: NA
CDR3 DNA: TGTGCCAGCAGACACTCCTACCGGGGGGCGAGCAATGAGCAGTTCTTC
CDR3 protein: CASRHSYRGASNEQFF

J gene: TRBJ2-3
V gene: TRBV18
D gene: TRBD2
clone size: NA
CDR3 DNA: TGTGCCAGCTCACCACCCTCCCTAGCGGGGAGAAAAAGCACAGATACGCAGTATTTT
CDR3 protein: CASSPPSLAGRKSTDTQYF